This T cell receptor beta chain originates from a study of regulatory T cells in long-lasting Graves disease. The wider study: Graves' disease counted as persistent after over 5 years of antithyroid drugs with positive TSH receptor antibodies.

Comment on this clonotype: The antigen remains unidentified.

This CDR3 has 12 amino acids. Germline V lookup: CDR1 SEHNR, CDR2 FQNEAQ (reference sequence). Trimming took off 7 bases at V and 2 bases at J, with 9 bases between the two ends. Arm-PCR of CDR3 regions and iRepertoire HTBI primers were used to build TCR beta libraries. TCRdb analysed the multiplex PCR reads with MiXCR anew, one entry per CDR3 protein. The table records approximately 400,000 distinct CDR3 sequences, roughly 20% of them present only once. The sample's time point: persistent/refractory GD, antithyroid drugs over 5 years with positive TRAb. The TCR library was prepared using RNA isolated from PBMCs. Graves' disease diagnoses used American Thyroid Association guidelines. General study findings and limits: Comparison showed that persistent patients shared more public clonotypes (roughly 2,700) than new patients (about 970).

This clonotype was obtained from a female donor with Graves disease. The chain carries TRBV7-9 and TRBJ2-7; D is uncertain. The sequenced sample was peripheral blood mononuclear cells (PBMCs), obtained when the disease was refractory, from a patient treated with antithyroid drugs. In DNA form, the CDR3 reads TGTGCCAGCACCGATTTGACCTACGAGCAGTACTTC. Translated: CASTDLTYEQYF.